The 20 T cell receptor beta chains in this list originate from one sample, sequenced in a study of T cells in Graves' hyperthyroidism and ophthalmopathy. TCR beta CDR3 regions were amplified from RNA. The HTBI primer set was used in a first-round RT-PCR of the TCR CDR3. MiXCR was run by TCRdb on the multiplex PCR reads, yielding one entry per CDR3 protein. The data hold hundreds of thousands of distinct CDR3 sequences, with around 16% observed a single time. Sequencing was performed on blood. The receptor source for this set is a woman aged 18-29 years with Graves' hyperthyroidism.

The chain is built from TRBV7-9 and TRBJ1-2; 7 bases fit TRBD1. CDR3 size: 15 residues. Germline loops: CDR1 SEHNR, CDR2 FQNEAQ (reference sequence). V was clipped by 5 bases and J by 2 bases; unmatched bases: 8. The CDR3 region is CASSPHGGGNYGYTF. CDR3 coding DNA: TGTGCCAGCAGCCCCCATGGAGGGGGCAACTATGGCTACACCTTC.

This clonotype occurred many times. The rearrangement joins TRBV5-1 to TRBJ2-3, with 8 bases fitting TRBD2. Unmatched junction bases numbered 8, after V lost 5 bases and J lost 0 bases. The CDR3 runs to 16 residues. Germline V lookup: CDR1 SGHRS, CDR2 YFSETQ. This chain's CDR3 is CASRRVPSGSTDTQYF. CDR3 bases: TGCGCCAGCAGACGGGTCCCTAGCGGGAGCACAGATACGCAGTATTTT.

This clonotype has only a few counts. One end of the junction is discordant with germline, which a read error may explain. V is TRBV15 and J is TRBJ1-5, with D perhaps TRBD1 (6 bases). In germline, CDR1 is LNHNV, CDR2 YYDKDF (reference sequence). CDR3 length equals 16 residues. Here the CDR3 DNA reads TGTGCCACCAGCAGGGCAGGGGATTGGCGCAATCAGCCCCAACATTTT. It encodes CATSRAGDWRNQPQHF.

The J gene is TRBJ1-1, the V gene TRBV19; 9 bases map to TRBD1. Germline V gene lookup returns CDR1 LNHDA and CDR2 SQIVND (reference sequence). The CDR3 totals 15 residues. The V gene end was trimmed by 8 bases and the J gene end by 6 bases; junction bases not matched to a gene: 13. The CDR3 sequence is CASRPPGQGFSEAFF. In DNA form, the CDR3 reads TGTGCCAGTCGACCTCCGGGACAGGGATTCTCTGAAGCTTTCTTT.

The CDR3 DNA reads as TGTGCCAGTACCCCGCGAGCGGGATGGAACGGGGAGCTGTTTTTT. This encodes CASTPRAGWNGELFF. The chain employs TRBV19 and TRBJ2-2; TRBD2 matches at 7 bases. Trimming removed 7 bases from V and 7 bases from J; junction bases left unmatched: 12. The CDR3 length is 15 residues. CDR1 is LNHDA, CDR2 SQIVND, per germline (reference sequence).

Ten or more counts support this clonotype. The chain links TRBV3-1 to TRBJ2-1; 8 positions agree with TRBD2. Germline CDR1 is LGHDT and CDR2 is YNNKEL (reference sequence). This CDR3 has 17 amino acids. Trimming at V came to 4 bases and at J to 4 bases, leaving 12 bases not matched to a gene. The CDR3 DNA reads TGTGCCAGCAGCCCGCCGAAGAGCGGGAGTCGGTACAATGAGCAGTTCTTC. Its protein product is CASSPPKSGSRYNEQFF.

The sample holds many counts of this clonotype. In DNA, the CDR3 is TGCGCCAGCAGCCAAGGCGGGACATACACAGATACGCAGTATTTT. Its translation: CASSQGGTYTDTQYF. The chain links TRBV4-3 to TRBJ2-3; D may correspond to TRBD1 or TRBD2 (6 bases each). From germline, CDR1 is LGHNA and CDR2 YSLEER. The CDR3 sequence is 15 residues long. V was shortened by 1 base and J by 2 bases, with 10 bases between the two germline ends.

This clonotype was seen a few times. Its ends do not fully match the called genes, so a read error is possible. This rearrangement joins TRBV10-2 to TRBJ1-1; D perhaps matches TRBD1 (6 bases). Per germline, CDR1 WSHSY and CDR2 SAAADI. This CDR3 comprises 14 residues. The CDR3 coding sequence is TGCGCCAGCCGTGAGGGGGGGGTGAACACTGAAGCTTTCTTT. Protein sequence: CASREGGVNTEAFF.

This clonotype came up many times. Compared with germline, one end of the junction differs, possibly owing to a read error. The chain's CDR3 is CASSQGSSNQPQHF. CDR3 sequence (DNA): TGTGCCAGCAGTCAGGGGAGTAGCAATCAGCCCCAGCATTTT. The chain carries TRBV4-1 and TRBJ1-5; a weak D match, TRBD1 (6 bases). The CDR3 has 14 residues. Looked up from germline, CDR1 is MGHRA and CDR2 is YSYEKL.

This clonotype was observed at least ten times. The V call is TRBV5-1, the J call TRBJ1-1; TRBD1 is a possible D gene (5 bases). The CDR3 extends over 14 amino acids. V lost 2 bases, J lost 4 bases, and 12 bases lay in between. Germline V lookup: CDR1 SGHRS, CDR2 YFSETQ. The CDR3 region has the DNA TGCGCCAGCAGCTTCCGAGGGACTCGCACTGAAGCTTTCTTT. This codes for CASSFRGTRTEAFF. Combining the CDR3 with reference TRBV5-1 and TRBJ1-1 gives the whole variable domain KAGVTQTPRYLIKTRGQQVTLSCSPISGHRSVSWYQQTPGQGLQFLFEYFSETQRNKGNFPGRFSGRQFSNSRSEMNVSTLELGDSALYLCASSFRGTRTEAFFGQGTRLTVV.

This clonotype was recorded at least ten times. V usage is TRBV11-2 and J usage is TRBJ2-2, with 11 positions matching TRBD2. Per the germline V gene, CDR1 is SGHAT and CDR2 is FQNNGV. The V and J ends lost 5 bases and 4 bases, in that order; junction bases with no gene match: 3. This CDR3 has 15 residues. CDR3: CASSMGLAVTGELFF. The CDR3, as DNA: TGTGCCAGCAGCATGGGACTAGCGGTCACCGGGGAGCTGTTTTTT.

This clonotype is categorized as medium-sized. The chain recombines TRBV20-1 with TRBJ1-1, with D possibly being TRBD1 (5 bases). In germline, CDR1 is DFQATT, CDR2 SNEGSKA (reference sequence). The CDR3 is 15 residues long. Trimming left V 3 bases short and J 4 bases short, with 18 bases between. CDR3 amino acids: CSASLWGGEGTEAFF. CDR3 nucleotide sequence: TGCAGTGCTAGCCTCTGGGGAGGGGAGGGCACTGAAGCTTTCTTT.

With regard to this clonotype: At one end the junction does not follow the germline gene, possibly because of a read error. The chain uses TRBV20-1 and TRBJ2-3; perhaps TRBD2 as D (5 bases). Germline CDR1 reads DFQATT; CDR2 reads SNEGSKA (reference sequence). This CDR3 is built from 14 residues. CDR3 protein: CSASPLPSTDTQYF. For the CDR3, the DNA is TGCAGTGCTAGCCCTCTGCCTAGCACAGATACGCAGTATTTC.

The chain recombines TRBV12-3 or TRBV12-4 with TRBJ2-3, with 11 bases fitting TRBD2. The CDR3 is 15 amino acids. With 8 bases clipped from V and 6 bases from J, the junction kept 10 bases outside the gene matches. CDR3 sequence reads: CASAPTSGMGDTQYF. CDR3 coding DNA: TGTGCCAGCGCCCCGACTAGCGGGATGGGGGATACGCAGTATTTT.

The chain uses TRBV19 and TRBJ1-1, with 8 bases fitting TRBD1. This CDR3 is built from 14 residues. Looked up from germline, CDR1 is LNHDA and CDR2 is SQIVND (reference sequence). With 8 bases clipped from V and 1 base from J, the junction kept 6 bases outside the gene matches. Here the CDR3 reads CASDLGQGNTEAFF. In DNA, the CDR3 is TGTGCCAGTGACCTCGGACAGGGGAACACTGAAGCTTTCTTT.

At least ten counts were recorded for this clonotype. This chain's CDR3 is CASSLSGWNTEAFF. As DNA, the CDR3 is TGTGCCAGCAGTTTGTCGGGGTGGAACACTGAAGCTTTCTTT. V gene TRBV28 combines with J gene TRBJ1-1; no reliable D call. The V gene lost 3 bases and the J gene lost 1 base, with 9 bases spanning the gap. Germline V gene lookup returns CDR1 MDHEN and CDR2 SYDVKM. The CDR3 sequence is 14 residues long.

In the case of this clonotype: Being one base from a much bigger clone, this may be a read error. The chain carries TRBV7-6 and TRBJ2-5; D not certain. Germline V CDR1 and CDR2: SGHVS, FNYEAQ. There are 14 residues in the CDR3. Trimming left V 5 bases short and J 0 bases short, with 10 bases between. CDR3 DNA: TGTGCCAGCAGCGCAACTACGTACCAAGAGACCCAGTACTTC. Amino acid sequence: CASSATTYQETQYF.

The rearrangement uses TRBV11-2 and TRBJ2-3, with D perhaps being TRBD1 or TRBD2 (6 bases each). The CDR3 is 15 residues long. Trimming removed 8 bases at V and 4 bases at J, with 19 bases between. Per the germline V gene, CDR1 is SGHAT and CDR2 is FQNNGV. The CDR3 is CASRREAGEADTQYF. The CDR3 DNA follows: TGTGCCAGCCGGAGGGAGGCAGGGGAAGCAGATACGCAGTATTTT.

The table lists this clonotype with a few counts. The chain joins TRBV24-1 to TRBJ2-2; no clear D gene. The germline V gene has CDR1 KGHDR and CDR2 SFDVKD. V lost 2 bases and J 3 bases, leaving 9 bases between the germline ends. This CDR3 comprises 15 residues. DNA for the CDR3: TGTGCCACCAGTGATTCGTACACCTACACCGGGGAGCTGTTTTTT. This gives the protein CATSDSYTYTGELFF.

In this sample, this clonotype turned up many times. The J gene is TRBJ1-4, the V gene TRBV12-3 or TRBV12-4; D unclear. V lost 3 bases, J lost 7 bases, and 15 bases lay in between. The CDR3 length is 15 residues. CDR3 sequence (DNA): TGTGCCAGCAGTTTTTTCGGGCAGCCACCTGAAAAACTGTTTTTT. Translation gives CASSFFGQPPEKLFF.